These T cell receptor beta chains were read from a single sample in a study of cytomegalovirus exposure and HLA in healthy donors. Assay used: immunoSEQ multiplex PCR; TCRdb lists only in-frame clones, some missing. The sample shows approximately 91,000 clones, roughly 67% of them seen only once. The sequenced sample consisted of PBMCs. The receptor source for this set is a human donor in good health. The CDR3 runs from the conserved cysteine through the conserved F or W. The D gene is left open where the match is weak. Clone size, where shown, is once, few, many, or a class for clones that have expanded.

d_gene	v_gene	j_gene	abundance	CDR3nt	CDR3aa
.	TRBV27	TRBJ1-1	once	TGTGCCGTTCGAATGGGGGGGAACACTGAAGCTTTCTTT	CAVRMGGNTEAFF
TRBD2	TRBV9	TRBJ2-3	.	TGTGCCAGCAGCGTAGCCCTGTCCGCGGGGAGGGTAGATACGCAGTATTTT	CASSVALSAGRVDTQYF
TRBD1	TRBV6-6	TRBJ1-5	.	TGTGCCAGCAGTTTTCGACAGGGCAGCAATCAGCCCCAGCATTTT	CASSFRQGSNQPQHF
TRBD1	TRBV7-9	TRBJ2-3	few	TGTGCCAGCAGCTTAGTGCGCCAGGGGGTCACAGATACGCAGTATTTT	CASSLVRQGVTDTQYF
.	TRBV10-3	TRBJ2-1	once	TGTGCCATCAAAAATACACAGGGAAAGGGTGTGGGTAATGAGCAGTTCTTC	CAIKNTQGKGVGNEQFF
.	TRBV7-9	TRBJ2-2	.	TGTGCCAGCAGCTTAGAGATAGCGCCCGGGGAGCTGTTTTTT	CASSLEIAPGELFF
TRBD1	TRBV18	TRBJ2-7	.	TGTGCCAGCTCACCGGGAGGGACAGGGGTCGAGCAGTACTTC	CASSPGGTGVEQYF
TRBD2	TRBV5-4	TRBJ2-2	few	TGTGCCAGCAGCCGGACTAGCGGGGACACCGGGGAGCTGTTTTTT	CASSRTSGDTGELFF
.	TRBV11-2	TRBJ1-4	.	TGTGCCAGCAGCTTAAGAGGGGGAAGAGGGAATGAAAAACTGTTTTTT	CASSLRGGRGNEKLFF
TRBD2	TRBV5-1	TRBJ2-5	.	TGCGCCAGCAGCCTGCGTGGACTAGCGGAAGAGACCCAGTACTTC	CASSLRGLAEETQYF
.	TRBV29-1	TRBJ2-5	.	TGCAGCGTAGATTTAGGGAAGCGGGAGACCCAGTACTTC	CSVDLGKRETQYF
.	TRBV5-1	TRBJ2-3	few	TGCGCCAGCAGCTTGAAACAGGGGGGGAATACGCAGTATTTT	CASSLKQGGNTQYF
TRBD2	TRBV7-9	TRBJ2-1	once	TGTGCCAGCAGCCCTACCGGGACTAAAGTGGCGCAGTTCTTC	CASSPTGTKVAQFF
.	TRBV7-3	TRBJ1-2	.	TGTGCCAGCAGCTTAACCCCGGGGGGCGCGAGTGGCTACACCTTC	CASSLTPGGASGYTF
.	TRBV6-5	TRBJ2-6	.	TGTGCCAGCAGTTTGAGCTCTGGGGCCAACGTCCTGACTTTC	CASSLSSGANVLTF
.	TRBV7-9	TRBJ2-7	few	TGTGCCAGCAGCCGTTACAGCTCCTACGAGCAGTACTTC	CASSRYSSYEQYF
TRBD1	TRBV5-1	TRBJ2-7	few	TGCGCCAGCAGCACGCCGGGACAGAACTACGAGCAGTACTTC	CASSTPGQNYEQYF
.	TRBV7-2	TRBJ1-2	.	TGTGCCAGCAGCCAGACAGCCTTGGATGGCTACACCTTC	CASSQTALDGYTF
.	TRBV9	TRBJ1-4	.	TGTGCCAGCAGCGTAGGGCCAGCAACTAATGAAAAACTGTTTTTT	CASSVGPATNEKLFF
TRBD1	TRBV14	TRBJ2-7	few	TGTGCCAGCAGCTTTATGACAGGGCGAGAGCAGTACTTC	CASSFMTGREQYF
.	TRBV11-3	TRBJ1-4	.	TGTGCCAGCAGCTTAGCCGGGAATGAAAAACTGTTTTTT	CASSLAGNEKLFF
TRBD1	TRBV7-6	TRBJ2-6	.	TGTGCCAGCAGCCGACAGGGAAAGGCTGGGGCCAACGTCCTGACTTTC	CASSRQGKAGANVLTF
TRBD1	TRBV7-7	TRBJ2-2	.	TGTGCTAGCAGCTACAGGGGAAACGGGGAGCTGTTTTTT	CASSYRGNGELFF
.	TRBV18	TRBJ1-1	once	TGTGCCAGCTCAGGACAACAGGGAAACACTGAAGCTTTCTTT	CASSGQQGNTEAFF
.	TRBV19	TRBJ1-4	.	TGTGCCAGTATCGGGGAAGATGAAAAACTGTTTTTT	CASIGEDEKLFF
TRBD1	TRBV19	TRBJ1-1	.	TGTGCCAGTAGTACCACAGGGGCGGGATGGACTGAAGCTTTCTTT	CASSTTGAGWTEAFF
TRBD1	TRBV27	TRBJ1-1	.	TGTGCCAGCAGTTTATTAGCCACAGGGGACACTGAAGCTTTCTTT	CASSLLATGDTEAFF
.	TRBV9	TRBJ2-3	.	TGTGCCAGCAGCGTAGAGGGGTTGGCTAGCACAGATACGCAGTATTTT	CASSVEGLASTDTQYF
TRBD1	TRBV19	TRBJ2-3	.	TGTGCCAGTAGTTTAAACAGGGGTGCGCAGTATTTT	CASSLNRGAQYF
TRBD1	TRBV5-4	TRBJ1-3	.	TGTGCCAGCAGCATCCTGGAGGGGGCATTTGGAAACACCATATATTTT	CASSILEGAFGNTIYF
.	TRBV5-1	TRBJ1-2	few	TGCGCCAGCAGCTTGGGAACAGTCACCCGATATGGCTACACCTTC	CASSLGTVTRYGYTF
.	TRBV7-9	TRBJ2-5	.	TGTGCCAGCAGACGAACAGGGACCGGACAAGAGACCCAGTACTTC	CASRRTGTGQETQYF
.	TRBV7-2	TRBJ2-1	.	TGTGCCAGCAGCTTAGGACCTAGCGCCTACAATGAGCAGTTCTTC	CASSLGPSAYNEQFF
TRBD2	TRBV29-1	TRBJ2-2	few	TGCAGCGTTGAAGATCGAGGTCGGGGGGGCGGCGGGGAGCTGTTTTTT	CSVEDRGRGGGGELFF
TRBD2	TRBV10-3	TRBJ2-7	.	TGTGCCATCAGTGATCTAGCGGGGGAGGTTTGGGACGAGCAGTACTTC	CAISDLAGEVWDEQYF
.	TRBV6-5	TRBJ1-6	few	TGTGCCAGCAGGGGGCGGAATTCACCCCTCCACTTT	CASRGRNSPLHF
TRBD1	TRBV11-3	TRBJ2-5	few	TGTGCCAGCAGCTTAGGTGACAGGGTTTCGAGAAAACAAGAGACCCAGTACTTC	CASSLGDRVSRKQETQYF
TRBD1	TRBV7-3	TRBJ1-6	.	TGTGCCAGTTCGAGACAGGGTGTTAATTCACCCCTCCACTTT	CASSRQGVNSPLHF
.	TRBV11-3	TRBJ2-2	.	TGTGCCAGCAGCTTAGTGGCAGACTCCGGGGAGCTGTTTTTT	CASSLVADSGELFF
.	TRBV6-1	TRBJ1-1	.	TGTGCCAGCAGTGTAGAGGGACAATATCTGGCTGAAGCTTTCTTT	CASSVEGQYLAEAFF
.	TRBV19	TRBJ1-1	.	TGTGCCAGTAGTGCCTCCAGGGTTTTCACTGAAGCTTTCTTT	CASSASRVFTEAFF
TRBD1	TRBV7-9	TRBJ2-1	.	TGTGCCAGCAGCTCTCGAGACAGGGCAGTGTTTGAGCAGTTCTTC	CASSSRDRAVFEQFF
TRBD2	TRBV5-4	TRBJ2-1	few	TGTGCCAGCAGCCCGCGGGGGGGCCGGTTCGATGAGCAGTTCTTC	CASSPRGGRFDEQFF
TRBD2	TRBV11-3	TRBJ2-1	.	TGTGCCAGCAGCCCCCGACTAGCGGGGGGTAACAATGAGCAGTTCTTC	CASSPRLAGGNNEQFF
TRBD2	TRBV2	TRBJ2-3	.	TGTGCCAGCAGGCGACTTCTCGGGGGGGCAGATACGCAGTATTTT	CASRRLLGGADTQYF
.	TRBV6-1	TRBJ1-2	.	TGTGCCAGCCAGATGACGAGGAATAACTATGGCTACACCTTC	CASQMTRNNYGYTF
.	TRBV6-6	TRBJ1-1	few	TGTGCCAGCGATGGGGGGGCGGGGGCTTTCTTT	CASDGGAGAFF
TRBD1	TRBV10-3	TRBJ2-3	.	TGTGCCATCAGGGGGGGGTCGGGACAGGGGGCAGATACGCAGTATTTT	CAIRGGSGQGADTQYF
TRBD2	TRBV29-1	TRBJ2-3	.	TGCAGCGTTGCCCCGGGGGGGACAGATACGCAGTATTTT	CSVAPGGTDTQYF
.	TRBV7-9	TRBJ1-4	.	TGTGCCAGCAGCCCAAGTGGGGCACTCGAAAAACTGTTTTTT	CASSPSGALEKLFF
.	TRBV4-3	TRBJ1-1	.	TGCGCCAGCCGAGGACCCCTATTAGGGGACACTGAAGCTTTCTTT	CASRGPLLGDTEAFF
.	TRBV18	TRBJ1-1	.	TGTGCCAGCTCACCACCGTCAGTGAACACTGAAGCTTTCTTT	CASSPPSVNTEAFF
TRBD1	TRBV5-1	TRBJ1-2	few	TGCGCCAGCAAATGGGACAGTTCGGCTAACTATGGCTACACCTTC	CASKWDSSANYGYTF
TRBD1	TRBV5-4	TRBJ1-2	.	TGTGCCAGCAGCGCGGGACAGAACTATGGCTACACCTTC	CASSAGQNYGYTF
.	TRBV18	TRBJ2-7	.	TGTGCCAGCTCATTCCGATCAGGGGGAGGAGAGCAGTACTTC	CASSFRSGGGEQYF